The clone carrying this T cell receptor beta chain was picked up one time. This sample is drawn from a study of blood T cell repertoires in COVID-19. Study at large: The origin of the acute and convalescent COVID-19 samples was the United States, Italy and Spain.

The Seattle patients, enrolled during active infection, were followed longitudinally. TCRdb keeps only in-frame clones here, not all; method: immunoSEQ multiplex PCR. The sample shows 12,000 or so clones, around 70% of them seen only once. This TCR derives from a man in his sixties with COVID-19, enrolled during active disease. Sequencing was carried out using peripheral blood.

The CDR3 nucleotides are TGCAGCGTTGAAGATTCTTGGGCGGGGGACTCCTACAATGAGCAGTTCTTC. Translated: CSVEDSWAGDSYNEQFF. V gene TRBV29-1 combines with J gene TRBJ2-1, with 7 bases identical to TRBD2. The V gene's germline CDR1 is SQVTM and CDR2 ANQGSEA. The CDR3 loop spans 17 amino acids. Unmatched junction bases numbered 8, after V lost 0 bases and J lost 0 bases.